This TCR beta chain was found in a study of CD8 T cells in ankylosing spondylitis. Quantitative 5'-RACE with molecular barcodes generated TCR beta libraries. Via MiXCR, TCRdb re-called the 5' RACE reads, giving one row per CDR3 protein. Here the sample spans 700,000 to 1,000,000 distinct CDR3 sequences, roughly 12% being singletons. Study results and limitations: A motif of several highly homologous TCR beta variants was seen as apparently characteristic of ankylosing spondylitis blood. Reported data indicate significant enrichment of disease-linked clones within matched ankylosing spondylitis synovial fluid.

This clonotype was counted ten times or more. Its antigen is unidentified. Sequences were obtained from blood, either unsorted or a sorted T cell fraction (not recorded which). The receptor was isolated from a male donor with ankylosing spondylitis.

The CDR3, as DNA: TGCGCCAGCAGCTATCGGGACAGGGGGCGCGGTGAGCAGTTCTTC. This translates into CASSYRDRGRGEQFF. The chain joins TRBV5-1 to TRBJ2-1, with 12 bases lining up with TRBD1. J was trimmed by 9 bases and V by 3 bases; bases with no gene match: 7. CDR1 SGHRS and CDR2 YFSETQ come from the germline V gene. The CDR3 runs 15 residues.